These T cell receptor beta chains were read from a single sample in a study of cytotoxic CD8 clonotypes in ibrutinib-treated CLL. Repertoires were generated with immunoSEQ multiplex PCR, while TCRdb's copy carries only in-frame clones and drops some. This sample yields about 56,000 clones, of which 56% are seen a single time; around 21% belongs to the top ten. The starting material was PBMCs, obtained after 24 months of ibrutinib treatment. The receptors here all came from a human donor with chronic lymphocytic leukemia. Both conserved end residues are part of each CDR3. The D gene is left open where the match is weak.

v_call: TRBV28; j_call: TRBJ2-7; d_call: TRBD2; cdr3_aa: CASSPEGASGILSYEQYF
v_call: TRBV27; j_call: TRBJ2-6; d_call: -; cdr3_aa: CASSRGGPYSGANVLTF
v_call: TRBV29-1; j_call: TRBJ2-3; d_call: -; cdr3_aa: CSVGFGTDTQYF
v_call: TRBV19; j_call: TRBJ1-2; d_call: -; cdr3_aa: CASSMSFGTSNYGYTF
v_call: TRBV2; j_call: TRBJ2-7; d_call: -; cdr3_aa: CASSEPATYEQYF
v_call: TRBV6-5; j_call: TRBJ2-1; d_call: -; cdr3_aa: CASINRGYQFF
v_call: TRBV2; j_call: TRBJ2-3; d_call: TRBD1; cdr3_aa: CASTDRDRVTDTQYF
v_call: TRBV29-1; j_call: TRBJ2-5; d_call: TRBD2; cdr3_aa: CSVSSGSDGKTQYF
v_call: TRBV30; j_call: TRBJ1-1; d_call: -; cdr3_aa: CAWSPPPSDRGTITEAFF
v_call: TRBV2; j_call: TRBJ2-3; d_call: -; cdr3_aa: CATNRGRTTSDTQYF
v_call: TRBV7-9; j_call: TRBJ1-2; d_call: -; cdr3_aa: CASSLGQPGTIYGYTF
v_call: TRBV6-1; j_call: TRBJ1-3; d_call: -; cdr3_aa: CASRAGNTIYF
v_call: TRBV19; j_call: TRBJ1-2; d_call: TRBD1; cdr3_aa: CASSRDSPIGYGYTF
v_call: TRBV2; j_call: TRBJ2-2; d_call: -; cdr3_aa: CASSDNRGIGELFF
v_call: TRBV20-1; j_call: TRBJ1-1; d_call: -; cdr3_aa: CSAREGTEAFF